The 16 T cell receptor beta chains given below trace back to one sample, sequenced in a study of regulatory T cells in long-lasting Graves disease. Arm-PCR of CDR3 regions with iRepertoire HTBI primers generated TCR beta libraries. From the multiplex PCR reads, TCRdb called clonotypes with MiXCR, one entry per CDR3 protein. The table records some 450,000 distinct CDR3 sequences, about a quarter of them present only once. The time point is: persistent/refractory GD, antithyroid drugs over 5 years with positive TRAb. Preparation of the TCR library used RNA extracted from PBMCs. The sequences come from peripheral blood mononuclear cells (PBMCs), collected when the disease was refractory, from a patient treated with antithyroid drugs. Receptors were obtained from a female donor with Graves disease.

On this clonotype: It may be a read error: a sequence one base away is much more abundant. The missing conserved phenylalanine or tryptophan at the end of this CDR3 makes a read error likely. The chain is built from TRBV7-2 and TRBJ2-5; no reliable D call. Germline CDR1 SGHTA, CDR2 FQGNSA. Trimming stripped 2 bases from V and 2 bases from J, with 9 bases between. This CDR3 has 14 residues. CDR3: CASSLSSQQETQYS. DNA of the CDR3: TGTGCCAGCAGCTTATCTTCCCAGCAAGAGACCCAGTACTCC.

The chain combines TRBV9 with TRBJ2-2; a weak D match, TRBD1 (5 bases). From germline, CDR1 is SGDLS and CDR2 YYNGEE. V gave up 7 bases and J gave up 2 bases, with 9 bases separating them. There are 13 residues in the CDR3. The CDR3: CASGASNTGELFF. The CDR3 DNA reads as TGTGCCAGCGGGGCCTCCAACACCGGGGAGCTGTTTTTT.

The CDR3 region is CASSESTEQYF. CDR3 bases: TGTGCCAGCAGTGAATCCACCGAGCAGTACTTC. The chain uses TRBV25-1 and TRBJ2-7; no clear D. Germline V gives CDR1 MGHDK, CDR2 SYGVNS. This CDR3 has 11 residues. V dropped 1 base and J dropped 6 bases, with 4 bases sitting between them.

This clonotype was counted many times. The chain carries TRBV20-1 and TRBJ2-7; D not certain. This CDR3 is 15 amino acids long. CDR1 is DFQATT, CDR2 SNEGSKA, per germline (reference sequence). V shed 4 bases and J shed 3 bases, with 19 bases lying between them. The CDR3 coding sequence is TGCAGTGCTAACCCACGCGTGGGTCTGGGCTACGAGCAGTACTTC. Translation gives CSANPRVGLGYEQYF.

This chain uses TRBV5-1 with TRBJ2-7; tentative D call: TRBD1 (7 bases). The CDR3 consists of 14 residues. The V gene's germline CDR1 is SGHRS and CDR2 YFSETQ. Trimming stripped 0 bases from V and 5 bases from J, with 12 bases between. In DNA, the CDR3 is TGCGCCAGCAGCTTGGTAGGAGGGGGCCACGAGCAGTACTTC. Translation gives CASSLVGGGHEQYF.

CDR3 DNA: TGTGCCAGCAGTGAAATATTAGACAGCCCCTACGAGCAGTACTTC. Residues: CASSEILDSPYEQYF. The chain couples TRBV6-1 to TRBJ2-7, with a possible D match to TRBD1 (5 bases). Deletions cut 2 bases from V and 2 bases from J, with 13 bases between. The CDR3 is 15 residues long. In germline, CDR1 is MNHNS, CDR2 SASEGT.

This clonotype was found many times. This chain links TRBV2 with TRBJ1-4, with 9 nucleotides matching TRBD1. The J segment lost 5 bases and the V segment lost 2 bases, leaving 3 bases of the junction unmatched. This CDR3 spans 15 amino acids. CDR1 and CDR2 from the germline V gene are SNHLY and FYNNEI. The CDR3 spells CASSEQTGGNEKLFF. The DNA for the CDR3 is TGTGCCAGCAGTGAACAGACAGGGGGGAATGAAAAACTGTTTTTT.

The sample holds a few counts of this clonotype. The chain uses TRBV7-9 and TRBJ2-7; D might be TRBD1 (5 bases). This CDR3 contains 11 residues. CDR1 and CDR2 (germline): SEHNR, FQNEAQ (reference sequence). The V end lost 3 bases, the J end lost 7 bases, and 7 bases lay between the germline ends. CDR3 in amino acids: CASSLGQEQYF. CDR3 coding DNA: TGTGCCAGCAGCTTGGGGCAGGAGCAGTACTTC. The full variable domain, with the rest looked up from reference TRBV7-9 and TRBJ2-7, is DTGVSQNPRHKITKRGQNVTFRCDPISEHNRLYWYRQTLGQGPEFLTYFQNEAQLEKSRLLSDRFSAERPKGSFSTLEIQRTEQGDSAMYLCASSLGQEQYFGPGTRLTVT.

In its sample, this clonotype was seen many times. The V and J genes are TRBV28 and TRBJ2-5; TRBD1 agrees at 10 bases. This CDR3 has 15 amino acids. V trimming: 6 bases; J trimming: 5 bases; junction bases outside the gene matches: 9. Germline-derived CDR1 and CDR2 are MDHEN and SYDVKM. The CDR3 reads CASSVRTGGRETQYF. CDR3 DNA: TGTGCCAGCAGCGTAAGGACAGGGGGTCGGGAGACCCAGTACTTC.

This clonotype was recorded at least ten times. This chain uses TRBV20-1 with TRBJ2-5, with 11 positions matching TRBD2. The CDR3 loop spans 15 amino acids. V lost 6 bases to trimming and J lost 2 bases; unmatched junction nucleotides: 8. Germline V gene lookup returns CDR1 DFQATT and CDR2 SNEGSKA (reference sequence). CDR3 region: CSATIAGGRQETQYF. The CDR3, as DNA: TGCAGTGCCACGATAGCGGGAGGGCGGCAAGAGACCCAGTACTTC.

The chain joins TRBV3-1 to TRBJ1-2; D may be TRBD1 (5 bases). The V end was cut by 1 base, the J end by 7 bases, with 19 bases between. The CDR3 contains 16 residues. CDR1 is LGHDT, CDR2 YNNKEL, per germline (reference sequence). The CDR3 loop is CASSQAGGEISTGYTF. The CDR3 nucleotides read TGTGCCAGCAGCCAAGCGGGGGGGGAGATCTCGACTGGCTACACCTTC.

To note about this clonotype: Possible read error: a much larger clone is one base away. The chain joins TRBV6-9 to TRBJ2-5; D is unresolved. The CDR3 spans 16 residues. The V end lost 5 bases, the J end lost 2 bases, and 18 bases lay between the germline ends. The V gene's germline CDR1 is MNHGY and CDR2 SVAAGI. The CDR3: CASSGVVATVQETQYF. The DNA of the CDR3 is TGTGCCAGCAGTGGAGTGGTCGCTACAGTACAAGAGACCCAGTACTTC.

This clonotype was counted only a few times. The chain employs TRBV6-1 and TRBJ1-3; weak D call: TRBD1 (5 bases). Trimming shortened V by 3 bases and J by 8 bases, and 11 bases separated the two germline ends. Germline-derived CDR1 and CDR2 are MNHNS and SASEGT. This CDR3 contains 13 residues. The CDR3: CASSDAGWDTIYF. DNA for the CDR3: TGTGCCAGCAGTGATGCAGGGTGGGACACCATATATTTT.

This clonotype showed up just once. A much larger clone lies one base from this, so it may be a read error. CDR3 amino acids: CASSYPWTSGETQYF. The CDR3 DNA reads as TGTGCCAGCAGTTACCCGTGGACTAGCGGTGAGACCCAGTACTTC. The gene calls are TRBV6-2 or TRBV6-3 and TRBJ2-5; TRBD2 aligns across 10 bases. CDR3 length: 15 amino acids. V lost 2 bases and J lost 5; bases outside the gene matches: 5. Germline V lookup: CDR1 MNHEY, CDR2 SVGEGT.

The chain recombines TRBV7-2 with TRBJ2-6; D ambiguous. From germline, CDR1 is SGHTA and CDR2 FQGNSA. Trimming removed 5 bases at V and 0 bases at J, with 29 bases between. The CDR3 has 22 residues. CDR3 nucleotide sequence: TGTGCCAGCAGCCTTAATATCTTTCGGCAGTCCCTCGAGAGCTCTGGGGCCAACGTCCTGACTTTC. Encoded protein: CASSLNIFRQSLESSGANVLTF.

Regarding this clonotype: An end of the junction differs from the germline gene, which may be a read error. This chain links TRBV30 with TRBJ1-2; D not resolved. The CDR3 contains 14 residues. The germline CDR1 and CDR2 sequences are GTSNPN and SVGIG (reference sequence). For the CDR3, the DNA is TGTGCCTGGAGTGTAGAGGAAAAGGTCGTTGGCTGCACCTTC. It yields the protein CAWSVEEKVVGCTF.